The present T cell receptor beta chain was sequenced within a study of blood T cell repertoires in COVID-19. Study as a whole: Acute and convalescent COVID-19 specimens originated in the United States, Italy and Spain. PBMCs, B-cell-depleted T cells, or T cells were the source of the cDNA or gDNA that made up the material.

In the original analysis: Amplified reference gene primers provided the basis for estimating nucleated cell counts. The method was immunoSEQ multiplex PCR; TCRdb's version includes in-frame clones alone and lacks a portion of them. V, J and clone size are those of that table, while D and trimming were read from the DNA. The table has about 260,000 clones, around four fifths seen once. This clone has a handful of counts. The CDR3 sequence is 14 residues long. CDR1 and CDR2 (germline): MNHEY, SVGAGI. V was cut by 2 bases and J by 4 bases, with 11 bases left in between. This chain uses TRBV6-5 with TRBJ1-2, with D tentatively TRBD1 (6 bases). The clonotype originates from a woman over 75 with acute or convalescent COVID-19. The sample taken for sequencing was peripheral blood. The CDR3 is CASSYNRVGYGYTF. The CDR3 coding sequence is TGTGCCAGCAGTTACAACAGGGTTGGCTATGGCTACACCTTC.